This entry lists 10 T cell receptor beta chains sequenced from one sample in a study of blood T cell repertoires in COVID-19 (dated by TCRdb to 2020 to 2021). Library preparation employed the immunoSEQ multiplex PCR assay. TCRdb took this table from immuneACCESS and kept in-frame rearrangements with V and J called. Such tables lack part of the clones; where checked against another copy, unresolved V genes explain under half of the gap, and the rest is unexplained. Counted in this sample were around 70,000 clones; around 83% of them appeared once. The ten largest clonotypes hold around 4% of the sample. The sequencing sample was made of peripheral blood. These TCRs come from a man in his forties or fifties with acute or convalescent COVID-19.

V and J are TRBV9 and TRBJ2-7, with D tentatively TRBD2 (6 bases). Trimming took 0 bases from V and 7 from J, leaving 17 bases between them. This CDR3 is built from 15 residues. Per the germline V gene, CDR1 is SGDLS and CDR2 is YYNGEE. The CDR3 region has the DNA TGTGCCAGCAGCGTAGCTGAACTAGGCCGGGGGGAGCAGTACTTC. Protein product: CASSVAELGRGEQYF.

The chain employs TRBV5-6 and TRBJ2-3; the D gene is possibly TRBD2 (5 bases). V lost 3 bases to trimming and J lost 0 bases, with 8 bases between them. Germline CDR1 is SGHDT and CDR2 is YYEEEE. The CDR3 has 14 amino acids. The DNA of the CDR3 is TGTGCCAGCAGCTGGTGGGAGAGCACAGATACGCAGTATTTT. Translated: CASSWWESTDTQYF.

The chain combines TRBV3-1 (or the pseudogene TRBV3-2) with TRBJ1-2; D is undetermined. The V end lost 4 bases, the J end lost 1 base, and 10 bases lay between the germline ends. Germline V CDR1 and CDR2: LGHDT, YNNKEL (reference sequence). This CDR3 region has 14 residues. This CDR3 reads CASSRTTFNYGYTF. As DNA, the CDR3 is TGTGCCAGCAGCCGTACGACTTTTAACTATGGCTACACCTTC.

A note on this clone: Germline and junction disagree at one end, which may indicate a read error. The V and J genes are TRBV7-9 and TRBJ1-1; 12 bases agree with TRBD1. The CDR3 has 12 amino acids. Germline V gene data show CDR1 as SEHNR and CDR2 as FQNEAQ (reference sequence). CDR3 protein: CASSFRDRGRFF. CDR3 DNA: TGTGCCAGCAGCTTTCGGGACAGGGGGCGCTTTTTT.

The genes are TRBV6-1 and TRBJ2-5, with a possible D match to TRBD2 (5 bases). The CDR3 runs to 11 residues. Germline CDR1 and CDR2: MNHNS and SASEGT. V shed 7 bases and J shed 6 bases, with 9 bases lying between them. The CDR3 DNA is TGTGCCAGCAACTACGGGAAGACCCAGTACTTC. This sequence encodes CASNYGKTQYF.

V usage is TRBV5-6 and J usage is TRBJ2-7; 8 bases are a match to TRBD1. V trimming: 4 bases; J trimming: 9 bases; junction bases outside the gene matches: 12. The CDR3 is 14 residues long. The germline V gene has CDR1 SGHDT and CDR2 YYEEEE. This CDR3 is CASSRGQVYFGQYF. The DNA of the CDR3 is TGTGCCAGCAGCCGGGGACAGGTTTATTTCGGGCAGTACTTC.

Comments on this clone: Mismatch with germline at one junction end may stem from a read error. The chain uses TRBV6-1 and TRBJ2-6, with D unclear. The germline CDR1 and CDR2 sequences are MNHNS and SASEGT. The CDR3 runs to 16 residues. CDR3 DNA sequence: TGTGCCAGCACTGAAGGAGCGACGCGGAGGGCCAACGTCCTGACTTTC. Translation: CASTEGATRRANVLTF.

The chain has TRBV6-5 and TRBJ1-1, with D perhaps matching TRBD1 (5 bases). Germline values: CDR1 MNHEY, CDR2 SVGAGI. Trimming pared 0 bases from V and 0 bases from J, leaving 8 bases between. The CDR3 has 15 residues. CDR3 protein: CASSYSTAMNTEAFF. The CDR3 DNA reads TGTGCCAGCAGTTACTCGACAGCAATGAACACTGAAGCTTTCTTT.

This sequence joins TRBV3-1 (or the pseudogene TRBV3-2) and TRBJ2-7, with TRBD2 matching over 8 bases. CDR1 and CDR2 from the germline V gene are LGHDT and YNNKEL (reference sequence). This CDR3 region has 14 residues. V lost 8 bases, J lost 4 bases, and 10 bases stayed unmatched. CDR3 region: CASGLRGGLYEQYF. CDR3 coding DNA: TGTGCCAGCGGGCTCCGGGGGGGACTATACGAGCAGTACTTC.

CDR3 protein: CASSSERGAIGELFF. Written as DNA, the CDR3 is TGTGCCAGCAGTTCAGAGCGGGGGGCAATCGGGGAGCTGTTTTTT. This sequence joins TRBV6-6 and TRBJ2-2; 9 positions agree with TRBD2. Germline trimming cut 4 bases from V and 7 bases from J; bases unmatched to any gene: 7. From germline, CDR1 is MNHNY and CDR2 SVGAGI (reference sequence). The CDR3 covers 15 residues.